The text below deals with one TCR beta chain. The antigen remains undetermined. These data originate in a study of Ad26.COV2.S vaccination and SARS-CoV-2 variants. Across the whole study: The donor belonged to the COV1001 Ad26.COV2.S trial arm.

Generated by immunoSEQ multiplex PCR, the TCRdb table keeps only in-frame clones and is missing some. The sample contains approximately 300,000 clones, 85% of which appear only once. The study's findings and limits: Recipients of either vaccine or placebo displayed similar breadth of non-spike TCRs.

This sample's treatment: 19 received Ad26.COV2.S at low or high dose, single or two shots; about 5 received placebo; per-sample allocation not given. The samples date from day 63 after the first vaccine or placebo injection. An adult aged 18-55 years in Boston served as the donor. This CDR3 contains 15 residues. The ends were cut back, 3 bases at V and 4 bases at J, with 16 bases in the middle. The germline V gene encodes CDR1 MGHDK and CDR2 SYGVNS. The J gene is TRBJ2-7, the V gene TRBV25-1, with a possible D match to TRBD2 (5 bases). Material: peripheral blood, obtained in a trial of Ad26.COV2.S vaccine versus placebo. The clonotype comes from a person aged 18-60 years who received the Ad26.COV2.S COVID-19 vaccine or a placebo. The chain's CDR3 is CASSDWESGTYEQYF. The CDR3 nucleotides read TGTGCCAGCAGTGATTGGGAGTCAGGAACTTACGAGCAGTACTTC.